Listed below are T cell receptor beta chains from one sample, sequenced in a study of blood T cell repertoires in COVID-19. Profiling relied on immunoSEQ multiplex PCR, and the TCRdb table lists in-frame clones only, not all of them. The sample records 100,000 to 120,000 clones, 87% being singletons. Sequenced: peripheral blood. The receptors were sampled from a human donor in a cohort sampled during active COVID-19. CDR3s include the opening cysteine and the closing phenylalanine or tryptophan.

length	V	J	CDR3
13	TRBV30	TRBJ1-2	CAWNSERNYGYTF
15	TRBV19	TRBJ1-5	CASKRDSYSNQPQHF
19	TRBV19	TRBJ2-2	CASNHPVGRGAKNTGELFF
15	TRBV27	TRBJ2-3	CASKGERTRADTQYF
14	TRBV30	TRBJ2-5	CAWIPSGIGETQYF
15	TRBV27	TRBJ1-3	CASSLQGPPGNTIYF
15	TRBV7-2	TRBJ1-5	CASSLEGWRNQPQHF
17	TRBV5-1	TRBJ2-1	CASSFSSRGGSYNEQFF
14	TRBV13	TRBJ1-1	CASSHYRGNTEAFF
15	TRBV6-2/TRBV6-3	TRBJ2-1	CASSYESSGGNEQFF
19	TRBV19	TRBJ2-6	CASTLGASGPMVGANVLTF
15	TRBV27	TRBJ2-1	CASSLLLAGSNEQFF
12	TRBV5-6	TRBJ2-1	CASSLGVARQFF
16	TRBV24-1	TRBJ2-5	CATSTTGTGGRETQYF
15	TRBV5-6	TRBJ2-3	CASSLVGPDTDTQYF
14	TRBV7-2	TRBJ2-7	CASSRDWGSYEQYF
17	TRBV12-5	TRBJ1-2	CASGLVRGQGLNYGYTF
16	TRBV2	TRBJ2-7	CASKIAGQGISYEQYF
12	TRBV30	TRBJ1-2	CAWNHGAAGYTF
15	TRBV19	TRBJ2-3	CASTDTPRFADTQYF
14	TRBV19	TRBJ1-2	CASSIAEGTGGYTF
16	TRBV2	TRBJ1-4	CASKPLTGTVGEKLFF
16	TRBV24-1	TRBJ2-3	CATSDPSGRAGDTQYF
14	TRBV2	TRBJ1-6	CASSIEREQAPLHF
12	TRBV6-5	TRBJ1-4	CARHRVNEKLFF
13	TRBV29-1	TRBJ1-1	CSAQQVLNTEAFF
15	TRBV18	TRBJ1-5	CASSAGTGPYQPQHF